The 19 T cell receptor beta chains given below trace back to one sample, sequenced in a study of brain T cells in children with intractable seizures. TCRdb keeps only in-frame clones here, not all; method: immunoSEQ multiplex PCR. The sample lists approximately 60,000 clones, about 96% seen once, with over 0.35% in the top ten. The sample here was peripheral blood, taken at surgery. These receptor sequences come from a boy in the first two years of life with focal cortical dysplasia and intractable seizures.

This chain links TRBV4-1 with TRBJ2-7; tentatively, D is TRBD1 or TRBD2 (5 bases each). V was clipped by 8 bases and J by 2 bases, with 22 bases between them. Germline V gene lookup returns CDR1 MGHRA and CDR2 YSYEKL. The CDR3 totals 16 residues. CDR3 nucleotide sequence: TGCGCCAGCGCCCCCCCCCGCCGGGACCCTACCTACGAGCAGTACTTC. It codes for CASAPPRRDPTYEQYF.

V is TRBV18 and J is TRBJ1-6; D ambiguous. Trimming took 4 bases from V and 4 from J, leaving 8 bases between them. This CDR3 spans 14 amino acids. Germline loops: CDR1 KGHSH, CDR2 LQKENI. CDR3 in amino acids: CASSLGLYNSPLHF. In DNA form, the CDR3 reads TGTGCCAGCTCACTAGGGCTTTATAATTCACCCCTCCACTTT.

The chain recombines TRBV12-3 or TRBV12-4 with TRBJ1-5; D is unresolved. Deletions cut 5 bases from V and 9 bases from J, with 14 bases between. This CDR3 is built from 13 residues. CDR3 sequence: CASSPPGWGPQHF. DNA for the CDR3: TGTGCCAGCAGTCCCCCCGGGTGGGGGCCCCAGCATTTT.

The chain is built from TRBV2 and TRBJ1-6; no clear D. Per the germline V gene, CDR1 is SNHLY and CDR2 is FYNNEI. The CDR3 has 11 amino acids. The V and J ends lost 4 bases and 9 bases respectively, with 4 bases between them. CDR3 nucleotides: TGTGCCAGCAGTGCGGGTTCACCCCTCCACTTT. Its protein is CASSAGSPLHF.

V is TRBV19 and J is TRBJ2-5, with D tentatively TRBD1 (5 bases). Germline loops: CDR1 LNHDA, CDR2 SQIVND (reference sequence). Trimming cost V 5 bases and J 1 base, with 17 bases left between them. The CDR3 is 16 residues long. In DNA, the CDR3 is TGTGCCAGTAGTCTTTCTGGGGCCCCATTCCAAGAGACCCAGTACTTC. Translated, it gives CASSLSGAPFQETQYF.

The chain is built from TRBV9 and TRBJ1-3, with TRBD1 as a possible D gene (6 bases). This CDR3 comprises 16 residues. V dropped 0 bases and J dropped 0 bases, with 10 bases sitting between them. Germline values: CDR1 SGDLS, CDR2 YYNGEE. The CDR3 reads CASSVAGGVSGNTIYF. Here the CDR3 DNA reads TGTGCCAGCAGCGTAGCTGGGGGCGTCTCTGGAAACACCATATATTTT.

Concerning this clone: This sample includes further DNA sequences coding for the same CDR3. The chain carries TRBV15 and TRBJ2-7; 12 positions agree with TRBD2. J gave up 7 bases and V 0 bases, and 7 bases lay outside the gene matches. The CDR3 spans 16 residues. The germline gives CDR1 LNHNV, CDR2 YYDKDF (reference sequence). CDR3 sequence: CATSRDVTSGSYEQYF. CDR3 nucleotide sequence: TGTGCCACCAGCAGAGACGTGACTAGCGGGAGCTATGAGCAGTACTTC.

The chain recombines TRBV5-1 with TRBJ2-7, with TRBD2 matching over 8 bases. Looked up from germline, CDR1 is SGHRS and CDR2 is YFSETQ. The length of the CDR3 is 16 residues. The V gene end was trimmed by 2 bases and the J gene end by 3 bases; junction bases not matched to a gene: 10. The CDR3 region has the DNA TGCGCCAGCAGCTTAGCGAGCGGGAGTAAATACTACGAGCAGTACTTC. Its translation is CASSLASGSKYYEQYF.

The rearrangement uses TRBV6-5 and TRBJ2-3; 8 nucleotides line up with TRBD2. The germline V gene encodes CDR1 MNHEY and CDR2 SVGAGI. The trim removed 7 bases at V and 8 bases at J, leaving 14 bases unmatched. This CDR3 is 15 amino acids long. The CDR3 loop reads CASISGAGGRRTQYF. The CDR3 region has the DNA TGTGCCAGCATCTCCGGGGCGGGAGGCCGTCGTACGCAGTATTTT.

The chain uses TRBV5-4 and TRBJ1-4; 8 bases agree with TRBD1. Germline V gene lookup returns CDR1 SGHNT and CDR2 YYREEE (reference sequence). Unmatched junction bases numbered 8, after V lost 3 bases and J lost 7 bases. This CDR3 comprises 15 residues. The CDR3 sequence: CASSSIGTGGEKLFF. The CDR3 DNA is TGTGCCAGCAGCTCCATCGGGACAGGAGGTGAAAAACTGTTTTTT.

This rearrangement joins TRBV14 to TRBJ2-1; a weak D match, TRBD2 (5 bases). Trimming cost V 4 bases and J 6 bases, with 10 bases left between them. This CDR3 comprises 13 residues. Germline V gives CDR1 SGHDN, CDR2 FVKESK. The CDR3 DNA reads TGTGCCAGCAGCCCCCGGGGAACCAATGAGCAGTTCTTC. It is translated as CASSPRGTNEQFF.

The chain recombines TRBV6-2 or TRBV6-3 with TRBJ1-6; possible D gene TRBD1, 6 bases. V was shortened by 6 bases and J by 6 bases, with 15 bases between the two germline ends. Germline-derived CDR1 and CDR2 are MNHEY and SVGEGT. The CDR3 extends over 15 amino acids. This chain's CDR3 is CASSPGQNLNSPLHF. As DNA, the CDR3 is TGTGCCAGCAGCCCTGGACAGAACCTTAATTCACCCCTCCACTTT.

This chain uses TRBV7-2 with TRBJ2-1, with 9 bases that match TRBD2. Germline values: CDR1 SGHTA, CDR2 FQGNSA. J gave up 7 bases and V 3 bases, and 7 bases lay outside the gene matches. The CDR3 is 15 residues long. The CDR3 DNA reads TGTGCCAGCAGCTTTAGCGGGGGCGCCATGAATGAGCAGTTCTTC. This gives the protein CASSFSGGAMNEQFF.

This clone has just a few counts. DNA for the CDR3: TGTGCCAGCAGCGTAGATTCTAGCGGGGGCTCAGATACGCAGTATTTT. Its translation: CASSVDSSGGSDTQYF. V is TRBV9 and J is TRBJ2-3; 10 bases align to TRBD2. The V and J ends lost 0 bases and 4 bases, in that order; junction bases with no gene match: 5. CDR1 and CDR2 (germline): SGDLS, YYNGEE. CDR3 length: 16 amino acids.

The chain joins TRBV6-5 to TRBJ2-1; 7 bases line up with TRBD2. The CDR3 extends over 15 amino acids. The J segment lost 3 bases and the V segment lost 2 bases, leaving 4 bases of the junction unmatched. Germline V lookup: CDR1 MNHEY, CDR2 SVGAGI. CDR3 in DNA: TGTGCCAGCAGTTACACTAGCGCCTACTACAATGAGCAGTTCTTC. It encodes CASSYTSAYYNEQFF.

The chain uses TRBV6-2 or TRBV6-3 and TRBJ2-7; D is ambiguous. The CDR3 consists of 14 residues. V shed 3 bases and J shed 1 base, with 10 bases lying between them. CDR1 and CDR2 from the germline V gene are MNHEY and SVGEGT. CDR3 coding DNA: TGTGCCAGCAGTTATCTCCCCGATTCCTACGAGCAGTACTTC. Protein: CASSYLPDSYEQYF.

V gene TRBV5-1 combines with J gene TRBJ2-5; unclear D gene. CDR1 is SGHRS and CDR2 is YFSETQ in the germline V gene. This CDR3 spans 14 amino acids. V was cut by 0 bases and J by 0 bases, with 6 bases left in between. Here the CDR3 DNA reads TGCGCCAGCAGCTTGGACCTGTACCAAGAGACCCAGTACTTC. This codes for CASSLDLYQETQYF. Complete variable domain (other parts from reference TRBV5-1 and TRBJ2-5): KAGVTQTPRYLIKTRGQQVTLSCSPISGHRSVSWYQQTPGQGLQFLFEYFSETQRNKGNFPGRFSGRQFSNSRSEMNVSTLELGDSALYLCASSLDLYQETQYFGPGTRLLVL.

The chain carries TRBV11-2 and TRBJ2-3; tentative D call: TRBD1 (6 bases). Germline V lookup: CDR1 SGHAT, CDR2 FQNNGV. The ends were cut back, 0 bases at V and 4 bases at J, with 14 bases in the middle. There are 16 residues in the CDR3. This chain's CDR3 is CASSLESDSRADTQYF. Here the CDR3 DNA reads TGTGCCAGCAGCTTAGAATCGGACAGCAGGGCAGATACGCAGTATTTT.

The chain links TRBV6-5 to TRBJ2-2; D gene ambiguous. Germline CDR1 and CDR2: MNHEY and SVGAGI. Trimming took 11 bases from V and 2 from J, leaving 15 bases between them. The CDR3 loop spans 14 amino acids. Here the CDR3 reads CAATPDGNTGELFF. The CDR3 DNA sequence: TGTGCCGCAACACCTGACGGAAACACCGGGGAGCTGTTTTTT.